Each of the 20 T cell receptor beta chains below was sequenced from the same sample in a study of regulatory T cells. The primer mix had 52 TRBV and 13 TRBJ primers. Clones were read by immunoSEQ multiplex PCR, and TCRdb kept only the in-frame ones, dropping some. The sample records 25,000 or so clones, roughly 90% being singletons. These receptors' targets are unknown. General observations from the study: Hydrophobic residues at CDR3 positions 6 and 7 were enriched in conventional CD4+ T cells of CD3G-deficient patients.

Sequenced material: conventional CD4+ T cells sorted from blood. The receptors come from a child aged 5 to 17 with CD3G deficiency.

This clone was counted a few times. This chain joins TRBV21-1 and TRBJ2-3; the listed D gene, TRBD1, was not tested against the DNA. TRBV21-1 is a recognized pseudogene. This CDR3 has 19 residues. In nucleotides, the CDR3 is TGTGCCAGCAGCAAAGGGACAGGGTCGGGAGCGGACGGCACAGATACGCAGTATTTT. Its translation is CASSKGTGSGADGTDTQYF.

The V call is TRBV7-9, the J call TRBJ2-3; 8 bases align to TRBD1. Germline CDR1 SEHNR, CDR2 FQNEAQ (reference sequence). V lost 4 bases and J lost 1; bases outside the gene matches: 7. This CDR3 has 16 residues. CDR3 amino acids: CASSSYRGLGTDTQYF. CDR3 DNA: TGTGCCAGCAGCTCCTACAGGGGGTTGGGCACAGATACGCAGTATTTT.

The chain carries TRBV28 and TRBJ2-5; D is tentatively TRBD1 or TRBD2 (5 bases each). This CDR3 region has 13 residues. Germline V gene sequence: CDR1 MDHEN, CDR2 SYDVKM. V lost 7 bases to trimming and J lost 0 bases, with 9 bases between them. The CDR3 protein is CASKADNQETQYF. CDR3 in DNA: TGTGCCAGCAAAGCGGACAACCAAGAGACCCAGTACTTC. Based on the CDR3 plus reference TRBV28 and TRBJ2-5, the full variable domain is DVKVTQSSRYLVKRTGEKVFLECVQDMDHENMFWYRQDPGLGLRLIYFSYDVKMKEKGDIPEGYSVSREKKERFSLILESASTNQTSMYLCASKADNQETQYFGPGTRLLVL.

The V gene is TRBV28, the J gene TRBJ2-7; the D gene could be TRBD1 or TRBD2 (5 bases each). V was clipped by 5 bases and J by 5 bases, with 16 bases between them. CDR1 is MDHEN, CDR2 SYDVKM, per germline. The CDR3 is 14 residues long. CDR3 sequence: CASSPTNRRNEQYF. Here the CDR3 DNA reads TGTGCCAGCAGTCCGACGAACAGGAGGAACGAGCAGTACTTC.

This clone was seen a single time. The chain employs TRBV6-6 and TRBJ1-4, with D perhaps TRBD1 (6 bases). Germline assignment: CDR1 MNHNY and CDR2 SVGAGI (reference sequence). Deletions cut 2 bases from V and 8 bases from J, with 9 bases between. The CDR3 has 13 residues. The CDR3 DNA is TGTGCCAGCAGTTACGACAGGACGGAAAAACTGTTTTTT. Its protein product is CASSYDRTEKLFF.

The rearrangement uses TRBV6-4 and TRBJ1-2, with D possibly matching TRBD1 (6 bases). The germline V gene encodes CDR1 MRHNA and CDR2 SNTAGT. The CDR3 extends over 14 amino acids. The V end lost 10 bases, the J end lost 8 bases, and 23 bases lay between the germline ends. The DNA for the CDR3 is TGTGCCACCCCCCGGGGGGCTAACCTCTCCGGCTACACCTTC. Residues: CATPRGANLSGYTF.

This CDR3 is CASSFDRGPQYF. The CDR3 DNA is TGTGCCAGCAGTTTCGACAGGGGCCCGCAGTACTTC. The rearrangement links TRBV6-6 to TRBJ2-7, with 8 bases fitting TRBD1. V lost 4 bases, J lost 9 bases, and 5 bases stayed unmatched. Germline CDR1 is MNHNY and CDR2 is SVGAGI (reference sequence). The CDR3 runs to 12 residues.

This clone was picked up one time. DNA for the CDR3: TGTGCCAGCAGCTTAGGCAGTAACTACGAGCAGTACTTC. This sequence encodes CASSLGSNYEQYF. The chain employs TRBV7-8 and TRBJ2-7, with unresolved D. Germline CDR1 and CDR2: SGHVS and FQNEAQ. V dropped 1 base and J dropped 3 bases, with 7 bases sitting between them. The CDR3 loop spans 13 amino acids.

This chain uses TRBV10-3 with TRBJ2-1; 8 nucleotides align to TRBD2. Germline CDR1 is ENHRY and CDR2 is SYGVKD. V trimming: 2 bases; J trimming: 6 bases; junction bases outside the gene matches: 6. The CDR3 consists of 15 residues. The CDR3 DNA reads TGTGCCATCAGTGAGATCCCCGGGGGGGCCAATGAGCAGTTCTTC. Its translation: CAISEIPGGANEQFF.

V and J are TRBV6-6 and TRBJ2-7; 8 bases match TRBD1. Germline V gene lookup returns CDR1 MNHNY and CDR2 SVGAGI (reference sequence). The CDR3 length is 13 residues. Trimming took 5 bases from V and 5 from J; bases not matched to a gene: 5. The CDR3 protein is CASSGGQGHEQYF. In DNA, the CDR3 is TGTGCCAGCAGTGGAGGACAGGGCCACGAGCAGTACTTC.

This clone was recorded a few times. The chain links TRBV6-1 to TRBJ1-2; D call uncertain. The germline CDR1 and CDR2 sequences are MNHNS and SASEGT. Deletions cut 3 bases from V and 4 bases from J, with 9 bases between. The CDR3 is 13 amino acids. CDR3 sequence: CASSDSKFYGYTF. The CDR3 DNA sequence: TGTGCCAGCAGTGACAGTAAATTCTATGGCTACACCTTC.

This rearrangement joins TRBV30 to TRBJ2-5, with D possibly TRBD2 on 6 matching bases. Germline V gene sequence: CDR1 GTSNPN, CDR2 SVGIG (reference sequence). V was trimmed by 5 bases and J by 2 bases, leaving 15 bases between them. This CDR3 region has 14 residues. CDR3 amino acids: CAWAPTRFQETQYF. CDR3 coding DNA: TGTGCCTGGGCCCCGACTAGATTTCAAGAGACCCAGTACTTC.

The chain is built from TRBV6-1 and TRBJ2-2, with D unresolved. Germline V gives CDR1 MNHNS, CDR2 SASEGT. This CDR3 spans 14 amino acids. Trimming shortened V by 4 bases and J by 0 bases, and 6 bases separated the two germline ends. CDR3 sequence: CASSGPANTGELFF. In DNA, the CDR3 is TGTGCCAGCAGTGGGCCAGCGAACACCGGGGAGCTGTTTTTT.

A single count supports this clone. The V call is TRBV20-1, the J call TRBJ2-1; D gene unclear. The CDR3 is 11 amino acids. The V gene lost 3 bases and the J gene lost 6 bases, with 6 bases spanning the gap. Germline-derived CDR1 and CDR2 are DFQATT and SNEGSKA (reference sequence). This chain's CDR3 is CSASRSNEQFF. CDR3 nucleotides: TGCAGTGCTAGTCGGAGCAATGAGCAGTTCTTC.

The rearrangement links TRBV5-1 to TRBJ2-1, with a weak D call TRBD2 (5 bases). The CDR3 has 13 residues. V was clipped by 4 bases and J by 5 bases, with 10 bases between them. The germline V gene encodes CDR1 SGHRS and CDR2 YFSETQ. The CDR3 bases are TGCGCCAGCAGCCTACTAGGGAACAATGAGCAGTTCTTC. Its translation: CASSLLGNNEQFF.

This clone was observed a single time. V is TRBV7-9 and J is TRBJ2-2; D not resolved. The CDR3 length is 15 residues. Between the trimmed V and J ends, which lost 1 base and 5 bases, there was a span of 11 bases. CDR1 is SEHNR, CDR2 FQNEAQ, per germline (reference sequence). The CDR3 DNA follows: TGTGCCAGCAGCTTAGGGACCGTACAAACCGGGGAGCTGTTTTTT. It is translated as CASSLGTVQTGELFF. The full variable domain, with the rest looked up from reference TRBV7-9 and TRBJ2-2, is DTGVSQNPRHKITKRGQNVTFRCDPISEHNRLYWYRQTLGQGPEFLTYFQNEAQLEKSRLLSDRFSAERPKGSFSTLEIQRTEQGDSAMYLCASSLGTVQTGELFFGEGSRLTVL.

The V and J genes are TRBV10-3 and TRBJ2-7; D perhaps matches TRBD2 (5 bases). The CDR3 loop spans 14 amino acids. The V gene's germline CDR1 is ENHRY and CDR2 SYGVKD. Deletions cut 2 bases from V and 3 bases from J, with 11 bases between. CDR3 protein: CAISERGMHYEQYF. In DNA form, the CDR3 reads TGTGCCATCAGTGAGAGAGGGATGCACTACGAGCAGTACTTC.

This clone came up once. CDR3 loop: CASSLALAGGDTQYF. The CDR3 DNA reads as TGCGCCAGCAGCTTGGCACTAGCGGGAGGTGATACGCAGTATTTT. The rearrangement joins TRBV5-1 to TRBJ2-3; the match to TRBD2 covers 12 bases. V shed 0 bases and J 6 bases; nucleotides not matched to a gene: 2. The CDR3 extends over 15 amino acids. Germline V gene lookup returns CDR1 SGHRS and CDR2 YFSETQ.

The V call is TRBV7-9, the J call TRBJ2-3; D gene unclear. Looked up from germline, CDR1 is SEHNR and CDR2 is FQNEAQ (reference sequence). There are 14 residues in the CDR3. Trimming stripped 2 bases from V and 4 bases from J, with 10 bases between. CDR3 sequence: CASSLLVAPDTQYF. CDR3 DNA: TGTGCCAGCAGCTTACTGGTAGCCCCAGATACGCAGTATTTT.

The count of this clone is one. The chain links TRBV11-2 to TRBJ2-5; D is perhaps TRBD2 (5 bases). Trimming took 2 bases from V and 7 from J, leaving 8 bases between them. The germline V gene has CDR1 SGHAT and CDR2 FQNNGV. The CDR3 length is 12 residues. This CDR3 is CASSLSGGTQYF. In DNA, the CDR3 is TGTGCCAGCAGCTTATCAGGAGGGACCCAGTACTTC.